These T cell receptor beta chains were read from a single sample in a study of blood T cell repertoires in COVID-19. Clones were read by immunoSEQ multiplex PCR, and TCRdb kept only the in-frame ones, dropping some. The data show fewer than 200,000 clones, under 80% seen once. The sequenced sample consisted of peripheral blood. Receptors were obtained from an elderly woman with acute or convalescent COVID-19. The CDR3 runs from the conserved cysteine through the conserved F or W. The D gene is left open where the match is weak. Only part of the rows carry a size: once, few, many, or a class if the clone is expanded.

>TRBV5-1|15|NA|NA|TRBJ2-1
CASSLVFGQGYEQFF
TGCGCCAGCAGCTTGGTTTTCGGGCAGGGTTATGAGCAGTTCTTC
>TRBV25-1|14|NA|TRBD2|TRBJ2-1
CASSTSATYNEQFF
TGTGCCAGCAGTACTAGCGCAACCTACAATGAGCAGTTCTTC
>TRBV5-3|14|NA|TRBD1|TRBJ2-7
CARSPDRSSYEQYF
TGTGCCAGAAGCCCGGACAGGTCCTCCTACGAGCAGTACTTC
>TRBV6-1|14|NA|NA|TRBJ1-6
CASSERTVNSPLHF
TGTGCCAGCAGTGAACGGACAGTCAATTCACCCCTCCACTTT
>TRBV3-1/TRBV3-2|18|NA|TRBD1|TRBJ1-5
CASSQEWTGFGSNQPQHF
TGTGCCAGCAGCCAAGAGTGGACAGGGTTCGGGAGCAATCAGCCCCAGCATTTT
>TRBV6-5|14|NA|NA|TRBJ1-2
CASTRLENIGGYTF
TGTGCCAGCACAAGGTTGGAGAATATCGGTGGCTACACCTTC
>TRBV5-1|15|NA|TRBD2|TRBJ2-5
CASSLAARGGETQYF
TGCGCCAGCAGCTTGGCCGCGCGGGGAGGGGAGACCCAGTACTTC
>TRBV19|18|NA|TRBD1|TRBJ2-4
CASTSQGGGLAGKNIQYF
TGTGCCAGTACCTCACAGGGGGGCGGCCTAGCCGGCAAAAACATTCAGTACTTC
>TRBV10-1|15|NA|NA|TRBJ1-1
CASNLGGAKDTEAFF
TGCGCCAGCAACCTCGGGGGGGCTAAGGACACTGAAGCTTTCTTT
>TRBV10-3|13|NA|NA|TRBJ2-7
CAISDAAVTEQYF
TGTGCCATCAGTGACGCGGCTGTCACGGAGCAGTACTTC
>TRBV3-1/TRBV3-2|16|few|TRBD2|TRBJ2-7
CASSQAALAGDGEQYF
TGTGCCAGCAGCCAAGCTGCACTAGCGGGAGATGGGGAGCAGTACTTC
>TRBV6-5|14|NA|TRBD1|TRBJ2-1
CASSYDRVYNEQFF
TGTGCCAGCAGCTATGACAGGGTCTACAATGAGCAGTTCTTC
>TRBV3-1/TRBV3-2|14|NA|NA|TRBJ1-1
CASSRGQWNTEAFF
TGTGCCAGCAGTCGTGGACAGTGGAACACTGAAGCTTTCTTT
>TRBV7-9|16|NA|NA|TRBJ2-2
CASSFGGSGNTGELFF
TGTGCCAGCAGCTTCGGGGGAAGCGGGAACACCGGGGAGCTGTTTTTT
>TRBV18|14|NA|TRBD2|TRBJ2-7
CASSPPGTRAEQYF
TGTGCCAGCTCACCCCCCGGGACTAGGGCCGAGCAGTACTTC
>TRBV27|18|NA|TRBD2|TRBJ2-5
CASSLRVASGRVEETQYF
TGTGCCAGCAGTTTACGAGTAGCAAGCGGGAGAGTTGAAGAGACCCAGTACTTC
>TRBV12-3/TRBV12-4|13|NA|NA|TRBJ2-5
CASSFVRGETQYF
TGTGCCAGCAGTTTTGTAAGAGGAGAGACCCAGTACTTC
>TRBV5-1|14|NA|NA|TRBJ2-2
CASSLGPNTGELFF
TGCGCCAGCAGCTTGGGGCCAAATACCGGGGAGCTGTTTTTT
>TRBV5-1|13|NA|NA|TRBJ1-1
CASRVGANTEAFF
TGCGCCAGCAGGGTTGGGGCGAACACTGAAGCTTTCTTT
>TRBV3-1/TRBV3-2|17|NA|TRBD2|TRBJ2-5
CASSQQRTSGAQETQYF
TGTGCCAGCAGCCAGCAGAGGACTAGCGGGGCACAAGAGACCCAGTACTTC
>TRBV6-5|15|few|NA|TRBJ1-1
CASRTTGGGVSEAFF
TGTGCCAGCAGAACTACGGGGGGCGGTGTATCTGAAGCTTTCTTT
>TRBV18|13|NA|TRBD1|TRBJ2-7
CASSPRRQGEQYF
TGTGCCAGCTCACCACGAAGACAGGGAGAGCAGTACTTC
>TRBV5-4|13|NA|TRBD1|TRBJ2-2
CASSLQGPGELFF
TGTGCCAGCAGCTTACAGGGGCCCGGGGAGCTGTTTTTT
>TRBV18|18|NA|TRBD2|TRBJ2-1
CASSLYSSGRAIWNEQFF
TGTGCCAGCTCACTCTACTCTAGCGGGAGGGCCATTTGGAATGAGCAGTTCTTC
>TRBV3-1/TRBV3-2|16|once|TRBD1|TRBJ2-1
CASSPGTGVSYNEQFF
TGTGCCAGCAGCCCTGGGACAGGGGTATCCTACAATGAGCAGTTCTTC
>TRBV9|14|NA|NA|TRBJ2-5
CASSANRVQETQYF
TGTGCCAGCAGCGCAAACAGGGTTCAAGAGACCCAGTACTTC
>TRBV7-2|16|few|TRBD2|TRBJ2-5
CASSSQVREGRETQYF
TGTGCCAGCAGCTCCCAGGTGAGGGAGGGCCGGGAGACCCAGTACTTC
>TRBV7-6|16|NA|TRBD2|TRBJ2-1
CASSPLSGSGYNEQFF
TGTGCCAGCAGTCCCCTTAGCGGGAGCGGCTACAATGAGCAGTTCTTC
>TRBV3-1/TRBV3-2|14|NA|NA|TRBJ2-5
CASSQIQGKETQYF
TGTGCCAGCAGCCAGATCCAGGGTAAAGAGACCCAGTACTTC
>TRBV4-3|19|once|NA|TRBJ2-1
CASSHPLGRGAGWSNEQFF
TGCGCCAGCAGCCACCCCTTGGGCAGGGGGGCAGGGTGGTCCAATGAGCAGTTCTTC
>TRBV3-1/TRBV3-2|16|NA|TRBD2|TRBJ2-3
CASSRLAGGSPDTQYF
TGTGCCAGCAGCCGACTAGCGGGAGGTTCCCCAGATACGCAGTATTTT
>TRBV5-1|14|NA|TRBD1|TRBJ1-5
CASSIGQGNQPQHF
TGCGCCAGCAGCATAGGACAGGGGAATCAGCCCCAGCATTTT
>TRBV3-1/TRBV3-2|16|few|NA|TRBJ1-5
CASSQGAQELNQPQHF
TGTGCCAGCAGCCAGGGTGCACAGGAACTCAATCAGCCCCAGCATTTT
>TRBV6-1|17|few|TRBD1|TRBJ1-5
CASREGATGGVFQPQHF
TGTGCCAGCAGGGAAGGAGCCACAGGGGGCGTATTTCAGCCCCAGCATTTT
>TRBV19|15|NA|NA|TRBJ1-6
CASRVQGADNSPLHF
TGTGCCAGCCGGGTACAGGGAGCAGATAATTCACCCCTCCACTTT
>TRBV7-2|17|NA|TRBD2|TRBJ2-2
CASSLSYAGGYTGELFF
TGTGCCAGCAGCTTAAGTTATGCGGGAGGGTACACCGGGGAGCTGTTTTTT
>TRBV18|13|NA|NA|TRBJ1-2
CASSPLDIHGYTF
TGTGCCAGCTCACCTCTGGACATACATGGCTACACCTTC
>TRBV27|13|NA|NA|TRBJ1-2
CASSFLGGGGYTF
TGTGCCAGCAGTTTTCTGGGGGGGGGTGGCTACACCTTC
>TRBV9|16|NA|TRBD2|TRBJ2-3
CASSVGPAGATDTQYF
TGTGCCAGCAGCGTAGGACCAGCGGGAGCCACAGATACGCAGTATTTT
>TRBV7-2|13|NA|NA|TRBJ2-5
CASSLPRQETQYF
TGTGCCAGCAGCTTACCCCGGCAAGAGACCCAGTACTTC
>TRBV7-2|15|few|NA|TRBJ2-2
CASSLGRANTGELFF
TGTGCCAGCAGCTTAGGACGGGCGAACACCGGGGAGCTGTTTTTT
>TRBV3-1/TRBV3-2|14|NA|NA|TRBJ2-3
CASSQPLLGPLQYF
TGTGCCAGCAGCCAGCCCCTGTTGGGGCCGCTGCAGTATTTT
>TRBV5-1|14|few|TRBD1|TRBJ2-7
CASSLDGQGFEQYF
TGCGCCAGCAGCTTGGATGGACAGGGGTTCGAGCAGTACTTC
>TRBV21-1|19|NA|NA|TRBJ2-1
CASNQASGSNPRTYNEQFF
TGTGCCAGCAACCAGGCTAGCGGGAGTAACCCGAGGACCTACAATGAGCAGTTCTTC
>TRBV29-1|16|NA|NA|TRBJ2-7
CSVDASQSSGLYEQYF
TGCAGCGTTGATGCCTCCCAGTCGAGCGGACTCTACGAGCAGTACTTC
>TRBV12-3/TRBV12-4|13|few|TRBD2|TRBJ2-7
CASSLAGGVEQYF
TGTGCCAGCAGTTTGGCGGGAGGCGTAGAGCAGTACTTC
>TRBV5-1|16|few|TRBD2|TRBJ2-3
CASSLVLAGEQDTQYF
TGCGCCAGCAGCTTAGTCCTAGCGGGAGAACAAGATACGCAGTATTTT
>TRBV4-2|14|NA|NA|TRBJ1-2
CASSQLETARGYTF
TGTGCCAGCAGCCAGCTCGAGACAGCCCGCGGCTACACCTTC
>TRBV10-3|15|NA|NA|TRBJ1-2
CAIRPALYANYGYTF
TGTGCCATCAGGCCCGCCCTATATGCTAACTATGGCTACACCTTC